The 7 T cell receptor beta chains reported below all come from one sample, sequenced in a study of blood T cell repertoires in COVID-19. Clones were sequenced by immunoSEQ multiplex PCR, and TCRdb holds only the in-frame ones, with some missing. The sample lists about 29,000 clones; roughly 83% were seen once. Sequenced material: peripheral blood. These receptors were obtained from a man aged 80 or over with active COVID-19.

Only one count was recorded for this clone. The CDR3 reads CASSPDYVGAAGELFF. The CDR3 DNA reads TGTGCCAGCAGCCCAGATTATGTAGGGGCTGCCGGGGAGCTGTTTTTT. The rearrangement joins TRBV3-1 (or the pseudogene TRBV3-2) to TRBJ2-2, with D perhaps TRBD1 (5 bases). Germline loops: CDR1 LGHDT, CDR2 YNNKEL (reference sequence). Trimming cost V 4 bases and J 6 bases, with 18 bases left between them. This CDR3 has 16 amino acids.

The chain joins TRBV4-1 to TRBJ2-1; a weak D match, TRBD2 (5 bases). Trimming took off 0 bases at V and 4 bases at J, with 13 bases between the two ends. The CDR3 extends over 16 amino acids. Germline CDR1 and CDR2: MGHRA and YSYEKL. CDR3 loop: CASSQDLGRTYNEQFF. In nucleotides, the CDR3 is TGCGCCAGCAGCCAAGATTTGGGGAGAACATACAATGAGCAGTTCTTC.

The chain combines TRBV2 with TRBJ1-2; D is unclear. CDR3 size: 15 residues. CDR1 SNHLY and CDR2 FYNNEI come from the germline V gene. V was trimmed by 2 bases and J by 4 bases, leaving 14 bases between them. CDR3: CASSEWEGMGYGYTF. CDR3 sequence (DNA): TGTGCCAGCAGTGAATGGGAGGGTATGGGCTATGGCTACACCTTC.

This clone occurred once. This chain links TRBV6-2 or TRBV6-3 with TRBJ2-5; D not certain. V lost 2 bases, J lost 4 bases, and 5 bases lay in between. Germline assignment: CDR1 MNHEY and CDR2 SVGEGT. This CDR3 has 12 residues. The CDR3 bases are TGTGCCAGCAGTTACGTCGGAGAGACCCAGTACTTC. This translates into CASSYVGETQYF.

By share, this clone counts as medium-sized. The chain joins TRBV6-5 to TRBJ1-1; D unresolved. The V and J ends lost 5 bases and 1 base respectively, with 5 bases between them. CDR1 and CDR2 (germline): MNHEY, SVGAGI. The CDR3 consists of 12 residues. CDR3 residues: CASSTRNTEAFF. Here the CDR3 DNA reads TGTGCCAGCAGTACCAGGAACACTGAAGCTTTCTTT.

The genes are TRBV28 and TRBJ1-5; D may be TRBD1 (5 bases). The V gene's germline CDR1 is MDHEN and CDR2 SYDVKM. The CDR3 is 17 amino acids. Between the trimmed V and J ends, which lost 5 bases and 2 bases, there was a span of 19 bases. The CDR3 DNA is TGTGCCAGCAGTACAACAGGCGCTTGGCAAGGCAATCAGCCCCAGCATTTT. Protein: CASSTTGAWQGNQPQHF.

The rearrangement uses TRBV5-1 and TRBJ2-3, with D unclear. Germline assignment: CDR1 SGHRS and CDR2 YFSETQ. This CDR3 contains 14 residues. V was shortened by 0 bases and J by 6 bases, with 11 bases between the two germline ends. Written as DNA, the CDR3 is TGCGCCAGCAGCTTGGCTCCTCTAAGTGATACGCAGTATTTT. This translates into CASSLAPLSDTQYF.